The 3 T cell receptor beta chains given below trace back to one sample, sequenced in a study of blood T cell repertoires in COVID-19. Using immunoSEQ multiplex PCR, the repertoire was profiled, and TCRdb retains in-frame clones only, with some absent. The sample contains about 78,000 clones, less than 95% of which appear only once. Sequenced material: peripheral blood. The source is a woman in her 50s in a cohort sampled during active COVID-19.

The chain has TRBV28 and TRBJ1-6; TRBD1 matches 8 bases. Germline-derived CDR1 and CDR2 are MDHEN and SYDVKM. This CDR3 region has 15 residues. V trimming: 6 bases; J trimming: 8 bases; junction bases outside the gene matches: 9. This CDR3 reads CASSSSGTGYSPLHF. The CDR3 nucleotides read TGTGCCAGCAGCTCCTCCGGGACAGGTTATTCACCCCTCCACTTT.

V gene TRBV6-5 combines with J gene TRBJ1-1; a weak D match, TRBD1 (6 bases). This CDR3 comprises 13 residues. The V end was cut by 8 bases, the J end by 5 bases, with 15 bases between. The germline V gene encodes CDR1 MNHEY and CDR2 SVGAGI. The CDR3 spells CASSGQRTTEAFF. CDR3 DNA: TGTGCCAGCTCTGGACAGAGAACGACTGAAGCTTTCTTT.

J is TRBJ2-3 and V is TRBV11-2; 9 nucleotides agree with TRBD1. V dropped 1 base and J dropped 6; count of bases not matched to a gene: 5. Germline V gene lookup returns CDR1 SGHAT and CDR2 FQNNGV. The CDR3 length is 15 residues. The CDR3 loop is CASSLGGQGVDTQYF. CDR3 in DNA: TGTGCCAGCAGCTTAGGGGGACAGGGTGTCGATACGCAGTATTTT.